This T cell receptor beta chain was recovered during a study of cytomegalovirus exposure and HLA in healthy donors. Study findings and constraints: The tendency of first-cohort TCR clusters to co-occur in the 100 to 150 validation repertoires emerged from a later analysis. Most TCR sequences proved rare, with some public TCRs found in many donors.

The donors were members of the validation cohort comprising about 120 subjects, separate from the roughly 690-subject first cohort. Assay: immunoSEQ multiplex PCR; the TCRdb copy retains only in-frame clones and omits some. The data contain 75,000 to 90,000 clones, around 96% of them singletons. A word on this clone: Its antigen is still unknown.

Germline assignment: CDR1 KGHSH and CDR2 LQKENI. The CDR3 is made up of 16 amino acids. With 2 bases clipped from V and 1 base from J, the junction kept 7 bases outside the gene matches. The source of this sequence is a man aged 18 to 35 in good health and CMV-seropositive. Sequencing was done on a sample of PBMCs. V gene TRBV18 combines with J gene TRBJ1-2, with 7 positions matching TRBD1. The CDR3 here is CASSPETGFLNYGYTF. The CDR3 bases are TGTGCCAGCTCACCAGAGACAGGGTTCCTTAACTATGGCTACACCTTC.